The entry below gives a single T cell receptor (beta chain) sequence along with its context. These data come from a study of blood T cell repertoires in COVID-19. Study in general: Italy, Spain and the United States were the sources of the convalescent and acute COVID-19 samples. T cells, B-cell-depleted T cells, or PBMCs supplied cDNA or gDNA.

The V and J ends lost 4 bases and 7 bases, in that order; junction bases with no gene match: 8. Germline-derived CDR1 and CDR2 are SGHAT and FQNNGV. The CDR3 sequence is 15 residues long. Original analysis: Amplification of reference gene primers provided the estimated nucleated cell counts. The repertoire was sequenced with immunoSEQ multiplex PCR; TCRdb's copy has only in-frame clones and lacks some. The DNA gave D and trimming, while V, J and clone size come from that table. This table holds more than 85,000 clones, roughly 85% found once. Source material: peripheral blood. The chain employs TRBV11-2 and TRBJ1-2; 11 nucleotides line up with TRBD1. This receptor was obtained from a man aged 80 or over with acute or convalescent COVID-19. The CDR3, as DNA: TGTGCCAGCAGCTCCGGACAGGGGGCGCGAGGTGGCTACACCTTC. Its protein is CASSSGQGARGGYTF.